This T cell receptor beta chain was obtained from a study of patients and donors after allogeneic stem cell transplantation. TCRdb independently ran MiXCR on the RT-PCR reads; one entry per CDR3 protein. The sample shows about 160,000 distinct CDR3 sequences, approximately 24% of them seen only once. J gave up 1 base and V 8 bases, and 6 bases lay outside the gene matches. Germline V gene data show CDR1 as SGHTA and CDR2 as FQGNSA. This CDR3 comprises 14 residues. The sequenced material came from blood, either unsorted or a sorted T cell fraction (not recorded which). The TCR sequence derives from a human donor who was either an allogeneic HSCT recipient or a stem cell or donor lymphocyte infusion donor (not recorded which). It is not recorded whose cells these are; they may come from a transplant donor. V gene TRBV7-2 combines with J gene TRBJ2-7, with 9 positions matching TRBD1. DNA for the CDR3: TGTGCCAGCGGGGACGGGACAGGGTCCTACGAGCAGTACTTC. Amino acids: CASGDGTGSYEQYF.